This T cell receptor (beta chain) was retrieved from a study of T cell responses to AZD1222 COVID-19 vaccine. CDR3 size: 12 residues. Per germline, CDR1 MNHEY and CDR2 SVGAGI. Trimming pared 0 bases from V and 9 bases from J, leaving 8 bases between. Here immunoSEQ multiplex PCR was the method, and the copy in TCRdb shows in-frame clones only, minus some. The sample shows roughly 120,000 clones, roughly 90% of them seen only once. J is TRBJ1-2 and V is TRBV6-5; D unclear. The TCR originated in an adult in good health. The specimen comprised peripheral blood, sampled on day 0 of AZD1222 vaccination. In DNA form, the CDR3 reads TGTGCCAGCAGTTACTCGCCGGGGAGCTACACCTTC. Protein: CASSYSPGSYTF.